The 10 T cell receptor beta chains below were found in one sample sequenced in a study of Graves' ophthalmopathy and Graves' hyperthyroidism. The authors amplified TCR beta CDR3 regions from RNA transcripts. RT-PCR in the first round used HTBI primers; a second-round multiplex PCR followed. Using its own MiXCR run on the multiplex PCR reads, TCRdb lists one record per CDR3 protein. This table holds roughly 480,000 distinct CDR3 sequences, under 15% found once. Specimen: blood. The receptor set was obtained from a woman in her thirties with Graves' ophthalmopathy.

This clonotype was found many times. CDR3 amino acids: CASSEFGHTEAFF. The CDR3 nucleotides read TGCGCCAGCAGTGAGTTCGGTCACACTGAAGCTTTCTTT. The rearrangement joins TRBV10-2 to TRBJ1-1; no clear D. Trimming pared 1 base from V and 3 bases from J, leaving 6 bases between. CDR3 length: 13 amino acids. CDR1 is WSHSY, CDR2 SAAADI, per germline.

This clonotype was seen many times. The chain combines TRBV4-2 with TRBJ1-2; no reliable D call. Trimming took 0 bases from V and 8 from J, leaving 16 bases between them. The CDR3 consists of 15 residues. Germline assignment: CDR1 LGHNA and CDR2 YNFKEQ. CDR3 in DNA: TGTGCCAGCAGCCAAGATCTCTCGCGGGGATACGGCTACACCTTC. This gives the protein CASSQDLSRGYGYTF.

This clonotype appeared many times. V and J are TRBV6-5 and TRBJ2-5; tentatively, D is TRBD1 (7 bases). V was trimmed by 0 bases and J by 7 bases, leaving 12 bases between them. CDR3 length: 14 residues. From germline, CDR1 is MNHEY and CDR2 SVGAGI. CDR3 DNA: TGTGCCAGCAGTTACTCGATGCAGGGGGGGACCCAGTACTTC. It specifies CASSYSMQGGTQYF.

This clonotype has a count of ten or more. The chain combines TRBV11-2 with TRBJ1-1; no reliable D call. V shed 5 bases and J shed 4 bases, with 23 bases lying between them. The CDR3 sequence is 17 residues long. From germline, CDR1 is SGHAT and CDR2 FQNNGV. The CDR3 here is CASSQTEFRFRTTEAFF. The DNA of the CDR3 is TGTGCCAGCAGCCAGACGGAGTTTAGGTTTCGGACCACTGAAGCTTTCTTT.

The chain links TRBV12-3 or TRBV12-4 to TRBJ1-2; no clear D. The CDR3 has 11 residues. Trimming left V 3 bases short and J 8 bases short, with 7 bases between. The chain's CDR3 is CASSFGEGYTF. CDR3 DNA: TGTGCCAGCAGTTTTGGGGAAGGCTACACCTTC.

This clonotype was observed many times. The chain uses TRBV5-1 and TRBJ2-2; D is unresolved. CDR3 length: 15 amino acids. Germline lookup yields CDR1 SGHRS and CDR2 YFSETQ. Trimming removed 0 bases at V and 7 bases at J, with 13 bases between. Here the CDR3 reads CASSLAVGRYGELFF. DNA for the CDR3: TGCGCCAGCAGCTTGGCGGTAGGGCGATACGGGGAGCTGTTTTTT.

This clonotype was seen repeatedly, ten times or more. The chain is built from TRBV12-3 or TRBV12-4 and TRBJ2-2, with D possibly matching TRBD1 (5 bases). The CDR3 runs 12 residues. V lost 9 bases and J lost 5, with 10 bases in between. CDR3 amino acids: CASSSGTGELFF. DNA of the CDR3: TGTGCCAGTAGCTCAGGGACCGGGGAGCTGTTTTTT.

This clonotype was counted many times. The chain links TRBV20-1 to TRBJ2-5; D remains ambiguous. The CDR3 consists of 14 residues. V was trimmed by 0 bases and J by 2 bases, leaving 10 bases between them. CDR1 DFQATT and CDR2 SNEGSKA come from the germline V gene (reference sequence). The CDR3 here is CSARDQDGQETQYF. For the CDR3, the DNA is TGCAGTGCTAGAGATCAGGACGGGCAAGAGACCCAGTACTTC.

This clonotype has a count of ten or more. The chain couples TRBV12-3 or TRBV12-4 to TRBJ1-6; D uncertain. V was pared by 6 bases and J by 10 bases, with 19 bases between. CDR3 length: 15 residues. The CDR3 DNA reads TGTGCCAGCAGCCTCGACCGATCCGCCGGATCACCCCTCCACTTT. The encoded protein is CASSLDRSAGSPLHF.

This clonotype has at least ten counts. The conserved phenylalanine or tryptophan normally closing the CDR3 is absent here, so this likely arose from a read error. It is unclear where the CDR3 begins or ends on the DNA, so no DNA is shown, and the CDR3 is as TCRdb lists it. This chain links TRBV2 with TRBJ1-2; the table assigns TRBD1, which was not confirmed against the DNA. From germline, CDR1 is SNHLY and CDR2 FYNNEI. 11 amino acids form the CDR3, both terminal residues included. The CDR3 region is CASSGQGARWL.